Listed below are T cell receptor beta chains from one sample, sequenced in a study of T cells in Graves' hyperthyroidism and ophthalmopathy. TCRdb itself ran the multiplex PCR reads through MiXCR, one entry per CDR3 protein. This sample yields around 560,000 distinct CDR3 sequences, of which around 17% are seen a single time; around 19% belongs to the top ten. The source material was blood. The receptors stem from a woman aged 18-29 years with Graves' hyperthyroidism. CDR3s include the opening cysteine and the closing phenylalanine or tryptophan.

v_gene	j_gene	CDR3aa
TRBV28	TRBJ2-7	CASSPWSYEQYF
TRBV14	TRBJ1-2	CASSRRASVYGYTF
TRBV14	TRBJ2-7	CASSHRAGAVSEQYF
TRBV25-1	TRBJ1-5	CASSVGAGQPQHF
TRBV14	TRBJ1-2	CASSRDGRNYGYTF
TRBV28	TRBJ1-2	CASIGVRGYTF
TRBV12-3/TRBV12-4	TRBJ2-2	CASSPTARGPSWGELFF
TRBV28	TRBJ1-5	CASSPSDRYSNQPQHF
TRBV12-3/TRBV12-4	TRBJ2-7	CASSLTGRGWGEQYF
TRBV28	TRBJ1-1	CASRDSLREAFF
TRBV7-2	TRBJ2-7	CASSLGLLDYEQYF
TRBV20-1	TRBJ2-5	CSARARGTQYF
TRBV29-1	TRBJ1-2	CSVDSPNYGYTF
TRBV14	TRBJ2-1	CASSHRGGRVNEQFF
TRBV18	TRBJ2-2	CASSPRSTTNTGELFF
TRBV24-1	TRBJ1-4	CATSDGTTNEKLFF
TRBV6-1	TRBJ2-5	CASSFGGGSKETQYF
TRBV20-1	TRBJ2-7	CSARTHSYEQYF
TRBV7-3	TRBJ2-7	CASGRGGVYSEQYF
TRBV5-1	TRBJ2-5	CASRRTVTETQYF
TRBV12-3/TRBV12-4	TRBJ2-2	CAIGRTTTGELFF
TRBV28	TRBJ2-3	CASRLGTELLTDTQYF
TRBV29-1	TRBJ2-3	CSVEFQQIPTDTQYF
TRBV20-1	TRBJ2-5	CSARAMISGGAGGRPQETQYF
TRBV20-1	TRBJ2-1	CSARDRGRGNEQFF
TRBV7-9	TRBJ1-1	CASSLIMSTGHDTEAFF
TRBV11-2	TRBJ1-4	CASSFQTGAQEKLFF
TRBV12-3/TRBV12-4	TRBJ2-7	CASSLQAHGTGIYEQYF
TRBV12-3/TRBV12-4	TRBJ2-1	CASSMTDEQFF
TRBV27	TRBJ2-3	CASSFSYGGTQYF
TRBV20-1	TRBJ2-5	CSARRTKQYF
TRBV11-2	TRBJ2-1	CASSSWGLVINNEQFF
TRBV29-1	TRBJ2-5	CSVAQGKETQYF
TRBV15	TRBJ2-5	CATSRDWTSGGAIEETQYF
TRBV29-1	TRBJ2-7	CSVLVAGDSYEQYF
TRBV25-1	TRBJ2-2	CASSEYQNTGELFF
TRBV12-3/TRBV12-4	TRBJ2-5	CASTPRKQETQYF
TRBV6-4	TRBJ1-1	CASSYYRANTEAFF
TRBV15	TRBJ2-1	CATSNWGTDEQFF
TRBV12-3/TRBV12-4	TRBJ2-3	CASSLDRGPFGTDTQYF